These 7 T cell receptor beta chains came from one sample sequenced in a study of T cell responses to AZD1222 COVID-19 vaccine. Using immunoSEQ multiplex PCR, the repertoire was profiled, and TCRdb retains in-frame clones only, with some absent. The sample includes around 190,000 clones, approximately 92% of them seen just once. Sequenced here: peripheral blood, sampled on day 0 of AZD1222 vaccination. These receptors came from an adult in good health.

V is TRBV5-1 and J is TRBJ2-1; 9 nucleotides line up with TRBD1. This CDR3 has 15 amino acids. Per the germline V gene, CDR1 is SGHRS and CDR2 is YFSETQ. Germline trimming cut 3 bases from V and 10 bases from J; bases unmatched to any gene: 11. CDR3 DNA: TGCGCCAGCAGCTCACCGGGACAGGGAAAAGGCGAGCAGTTCTTC. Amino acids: CASSSPGQGKGEQFF. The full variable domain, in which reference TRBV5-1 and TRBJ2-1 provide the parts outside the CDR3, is KAGVTQTPRYLIKTRGQQVTLSCSPISGHRSVSWYQQTPGQGLQFLFEYFSETQRNKGNFPGRFSGRQFSNSRSEMNVSTLELGDSALYLCASSSPGQGKGEQFFGPGTRLTVL.

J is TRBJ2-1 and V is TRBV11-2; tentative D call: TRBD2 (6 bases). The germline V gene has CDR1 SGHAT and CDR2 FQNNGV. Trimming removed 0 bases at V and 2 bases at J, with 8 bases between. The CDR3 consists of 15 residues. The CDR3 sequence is CASSLEPSAYNEQFF. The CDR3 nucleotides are TGTGCCAGCAGCTTAGAGCCTAGCGCCTACAATGAGCAGTTCTTC. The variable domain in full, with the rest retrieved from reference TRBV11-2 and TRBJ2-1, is EAGVAQSPRYKIIEKRQSVAFWCNPISGHATLYWYQQILGQGPKLLIQFQNNGVVDDSQLPKDRFSAERLKGVDSTLKIQPAKLEDSAVYLCASSLEPSAYNEQFFGPGTRLTVL.

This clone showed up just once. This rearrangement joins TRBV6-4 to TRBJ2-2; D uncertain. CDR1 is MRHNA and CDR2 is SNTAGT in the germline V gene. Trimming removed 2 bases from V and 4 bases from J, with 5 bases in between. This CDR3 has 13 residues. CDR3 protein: CASSDRSTGELFF. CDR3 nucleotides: TGTGCCAGCAGTGACCGGAGCACCGGGGAGCTGTTTTTT.

DNA for the CDR3: TGCGCCAGCAGCCAACATACTACCGGGACGGAAGGCCCCGGAGAAAAACTGTTTTTT. It encodes CASSQHTTGTEGPGEKLFF. The chain couples TRBV4-1 to TRBJ1-4, with TRBD1 as a possible D gene (5 bases). Per the germline V gene, CDR1 is MGHRA and CDR2 is YSYEKL. The V gene lost 2 bases and the J gene lost 8 bases, with 27 bases spanning the gap. This CDR3 region has 19 residues.

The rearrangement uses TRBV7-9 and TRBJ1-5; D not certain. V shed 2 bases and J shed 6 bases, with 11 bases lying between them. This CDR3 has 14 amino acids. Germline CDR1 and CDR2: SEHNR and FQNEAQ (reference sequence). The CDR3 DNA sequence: TGTGCCAGCAGCTTAACCGGGGAGGGTCAGCCCCAGCATTTT. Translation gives CASSLTGEGQPQHF.

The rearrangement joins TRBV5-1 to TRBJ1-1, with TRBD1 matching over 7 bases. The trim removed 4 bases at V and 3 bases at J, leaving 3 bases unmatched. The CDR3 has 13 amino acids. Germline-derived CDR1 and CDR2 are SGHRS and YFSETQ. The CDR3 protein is CASSKGTDTEAFF. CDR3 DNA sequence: TGCGCCAGCAGCAAAGGGACAGACACTGAAGCTTTCTTT.

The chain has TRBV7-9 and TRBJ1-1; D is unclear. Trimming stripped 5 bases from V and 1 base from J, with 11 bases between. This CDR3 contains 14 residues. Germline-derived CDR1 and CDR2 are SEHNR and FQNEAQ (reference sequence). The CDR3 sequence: CASSQMAENTEAFF. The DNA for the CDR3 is TGTGCCAGCAGCCAAATGGCCGAGAACACTGAAGCTTTCTTT.